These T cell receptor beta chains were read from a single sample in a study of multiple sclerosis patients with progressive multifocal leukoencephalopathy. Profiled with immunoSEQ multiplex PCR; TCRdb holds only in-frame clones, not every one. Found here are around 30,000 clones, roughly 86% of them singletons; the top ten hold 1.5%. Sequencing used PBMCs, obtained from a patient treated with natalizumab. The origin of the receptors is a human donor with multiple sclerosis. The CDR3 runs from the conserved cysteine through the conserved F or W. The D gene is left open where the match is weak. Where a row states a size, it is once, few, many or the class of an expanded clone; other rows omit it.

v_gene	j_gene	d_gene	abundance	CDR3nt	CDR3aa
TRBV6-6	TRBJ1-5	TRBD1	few	TGTGCCAGCAGTCGGACAGGGGGCAATCAGCCCCAGCATTTT	CASSRTGGNQPQHF
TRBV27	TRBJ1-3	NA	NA	TGTGCCAGCAGTTTAGGCGAGGGTTCTGGAAACACCATATATTTT	CASSLGEGSGNTIYF
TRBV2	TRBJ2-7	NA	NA	TGTGCCAGCAGTGAAACCCTGAGCGCTGGCCACGAGCAGTACTTC	CASSETLSAGHEQYF
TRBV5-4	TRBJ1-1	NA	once	TGTGCCAGCAGCCCCAAGCAGAACACTGAAGCTTTCTTT	CASSPKQNTEAFF
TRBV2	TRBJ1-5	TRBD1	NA	TGTGCCAGCCAAACAGGGGGCTTGGGCAATCAGCCCCAGCATTTT	CASQTGGLGNQPQHF
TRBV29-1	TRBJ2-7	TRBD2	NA	TGCAGCGTAGGGAGGGACCCGGGGCGATACGAGCAGTACTTC	CSVGRDPGRYEQYF
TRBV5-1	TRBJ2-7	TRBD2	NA	TGCGCCAGCAGCTACGGGACTAGCGGGAGATCTGCCTACGAGCAGTACTTC	CASSYGTSGRSAYEQYF
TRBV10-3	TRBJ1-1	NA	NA	TGTGCCATCTCCGGGGCTAACACTGAAGCTTTCTTT	CAISGANTEAFF
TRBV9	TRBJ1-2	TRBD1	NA	TGTGCCAGCAGCCCCGGGACAGGGAGAGCTAACTATGGCTACACCTTC	CASSPGTGRANYGYTF
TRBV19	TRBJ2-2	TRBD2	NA	TGTGCCAGTAGTACGGGACTAGTTTACGGGGAGCTGTTTTTT	CASSTGLVYGELFF
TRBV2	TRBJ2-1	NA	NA	TGTGCCAGCACGGGGGGCGGGAATGAGCAGTTCTTC	CASTGGGNEQFF
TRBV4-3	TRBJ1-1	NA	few	TGCGCCAGCAGCCAAGTGGTGGACACTGAAGCTTTCTTT	CASSQVVDTEAFF